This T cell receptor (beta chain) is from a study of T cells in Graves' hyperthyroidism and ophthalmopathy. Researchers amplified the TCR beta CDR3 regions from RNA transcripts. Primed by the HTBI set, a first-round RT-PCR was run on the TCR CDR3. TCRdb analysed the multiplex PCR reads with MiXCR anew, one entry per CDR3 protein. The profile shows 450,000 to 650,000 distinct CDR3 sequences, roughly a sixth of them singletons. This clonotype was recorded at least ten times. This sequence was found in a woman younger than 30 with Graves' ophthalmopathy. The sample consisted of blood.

The CDR3 DNA sequence: TGTGCCAGCAGTCCTTCCGGGACAGATGGCTACACCTTC. The encoded protein is CASSPSGTDGYTF. V and J are TRBV28 and TRBJ1-2; the match to TRBD1 covers 7 bases. Per the germline V gene, CDR1 is MDHEN and CDR2 is SYDVKM. V was pared by 5 bases and J by 6 bases, with 6 bases of the junction left unmatched. The CDR3 extends over 13 amino acids.